This T cell receptor beta chain was found in a study of blood T cells in healthy people across ages. CDR3 size: 11 residues. From germline, CDR1 is MDHEN and CDR2 SYDVKM. Trimming pared 8 bases from V and 3 bases from J, leaving 7 bases between. The authors ran a second PCR of roughly 6 to 12 cycles using a sample-barcoded 5' primer and a J-beta primer mix. MiXCR, applied by TCRdb to the 5' RACE reads, yields one record per CDR3 protein. Among about 1.8 million distinct CDR3 sequences listed, around half were seen once. Sequenced: blood. This sequence joins TRBV28 and TRBJ1-2; D is unresolved. The clonotype originates from a middle-aged woman in good health. The CDR3, as DNA: TGTGCCAGCGTTACACACTATGGCTACACCTTC. Residues: CASVTHYGYTF.